This paragraph reports one T cell receptor (beta chain). What it binds is unknown. A junction end diverges from the germline sequence, so it may reflect a read error. These data come from a study of CD8+CD57+ T cells in acquired aplastic anemia. Looking at the study overall: Sorting CD4+ and CD8+ cells gave DNA averaging approximately 3 ug.

From germline, CDR1 is SGHTA and CDR2 FQGNSA. The CDR3 is 13 amino acids. The use of genomic DNA as template underpinned the TCR beta VDJ and CDR3 profiling. MiXCR, run by TCRdb on the reads, gives a single entry per CDR3 protein. In the table there are 450,000 to 600,000 distinct CDR3 sequences, under 40% of which are singletons. Study outcomes and limitations: Patients versus controls showed no significant CD8+ Simpson's diversity difference. Fewer than 30 CD8+ CDR3 sequences were shared between patients and controls.

The authors sequenced patients whose flow cytometry had shown CD8+CD57+ cell expansion. Source material: sorted CD4+, CD8+, or CD8+CD57+ T cells (not recorded which) from PBMCs. V is TRBV7-2 and J is TRBJ2-7, with D possibly being TRBD1 or TRBD2 (6 bases each). The receptor's source is a human donor with aplastic anemia. In nucleotides, the CDR3 is TGCGCCAGCAGCTCCTTGGGGGGCGGCGAGCAGTGCTTC. Protein product: CASSSLGGGEQCF.